The TCR beta chain under discussion was sequenced for a study of identifying expanded T cells in peripheral blood. Study observations and caveats: Over approximately two and four weeks, about 15 and 18 clones changed, versus around 1.3 between replicates. Across healthy donors, higher total template counts meant significantly greater approximately two-week count variance.

The table came from immunoSEQ multiplex PCR; TCRdb's copy has only in-frame clones and leaves some out. Of tens of thousands of clones listed, approximately 85% are singletons. CDR1 is SGHTS and CDR2 is YDEGEE in the germline V gene. This CDR3 contains 12 residues. V lost 1 base to trimming and J lost 5 bases, with 4 bases between them. Collection occurred without any documented infections or immune events in donors. This clone occurred once. Its target is unknown. Source material: blood. This TCR came from a person aged 18-70 years in good health. The chain uses TRBV5-8 and TRBJ1-5; D remains ambiguous. CDR3 protein: CASSLSHQPQHF. The CDR3 nucleotides read TGTGCCAGCAGCTTGTCCCATCAGCCCCAGCATTTT.